Given below is one T cell receptor (beta chain) in context. Antigen: not known. The protocol was immunoSEQ multiplex PCR, while the TCRdb copy is restricted to in-frame clones and leaves out a portion. This table holds approximately 1,000,000 clones, 70% to 80% found once. This entry belongs to a study of shared clonotypes between healthy human individuals. The V and J ends lost 0 bases and 6 bases respectively, with 8 bases between them. There are 13 residues in the CDR3. Germline assignment: CDR1 SGHDN and CDR2 FVKESK. Study findings and constraints: Naive subsets usually exceeded memory subsets in estimated richness. Compared with clonotypes that all four donors shared, non-shared clonotypes had lower generation probabilities.

The receptor was isolated from a man between 18 and 29 years old in good health. Some clones in this sample may be carry-over from other donors' samples. Sequenced sample: memory CD4+ T cells from PBMCs. This sample's subset: CD45RA-negative fraction. V gene TRBV14 combines with J gene TRBJ1-2, with a possible D match to TRBD1 (5 bases). CDR3 sequence: CASSQDVGHGYTF. The CDR3 DNA sequence: TGTGCCAGCAGCCAAGACGTGGGGCATGGCTACACCTTC.